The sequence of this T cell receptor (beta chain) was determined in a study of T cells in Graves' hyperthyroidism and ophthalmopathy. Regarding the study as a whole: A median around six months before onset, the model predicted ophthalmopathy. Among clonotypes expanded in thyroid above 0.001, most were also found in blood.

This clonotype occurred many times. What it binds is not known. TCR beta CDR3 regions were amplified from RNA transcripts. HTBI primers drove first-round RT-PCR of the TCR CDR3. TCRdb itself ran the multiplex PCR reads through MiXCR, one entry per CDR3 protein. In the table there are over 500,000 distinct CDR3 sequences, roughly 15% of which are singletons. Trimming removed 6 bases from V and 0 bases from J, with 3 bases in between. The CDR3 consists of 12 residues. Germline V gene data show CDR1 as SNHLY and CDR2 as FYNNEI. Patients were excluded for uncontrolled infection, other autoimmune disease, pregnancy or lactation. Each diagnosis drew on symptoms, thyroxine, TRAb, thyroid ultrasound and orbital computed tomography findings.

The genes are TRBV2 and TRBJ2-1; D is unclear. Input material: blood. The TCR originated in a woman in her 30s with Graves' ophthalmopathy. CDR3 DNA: TGTGCCAGCAGGCGCTCCTACAATGAGCAGTTCTTC. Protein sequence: CASRRSYNEQFF.